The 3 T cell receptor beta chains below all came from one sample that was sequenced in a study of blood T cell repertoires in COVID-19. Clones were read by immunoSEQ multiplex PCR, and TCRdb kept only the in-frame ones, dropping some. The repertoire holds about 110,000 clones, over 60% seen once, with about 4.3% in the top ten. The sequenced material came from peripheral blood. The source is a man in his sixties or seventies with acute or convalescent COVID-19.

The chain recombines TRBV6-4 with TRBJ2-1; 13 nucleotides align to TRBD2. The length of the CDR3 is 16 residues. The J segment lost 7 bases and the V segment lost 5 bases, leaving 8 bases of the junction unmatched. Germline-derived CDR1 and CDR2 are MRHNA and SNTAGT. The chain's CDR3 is CASSRTSGGLANEQFF. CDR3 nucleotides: TGTGCCAGCAGTCGGACTAGCGGGGGCCTAGCAAATGAGCAGTTCTTC.

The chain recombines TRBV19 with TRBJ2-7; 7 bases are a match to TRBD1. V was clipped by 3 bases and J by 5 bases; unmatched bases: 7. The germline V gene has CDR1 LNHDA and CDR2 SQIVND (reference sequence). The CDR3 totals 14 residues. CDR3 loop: CASSITGDRDEQYF. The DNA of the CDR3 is TGTGCCAGTAGTATTACTGGGGACAGAGACGAGCAGTACTTC. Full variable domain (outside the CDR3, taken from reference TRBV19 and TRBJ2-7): DGGITQSPKYLFRKEGQNVTLSCEQNLNHDAMYWYRQDPGQGLRLIYYSQIVNDFQKGDIAEGYSVSREKKESFPLTVTSAQKNPTAFYLCASSITGDRDEQYFGPGTRLTVT.

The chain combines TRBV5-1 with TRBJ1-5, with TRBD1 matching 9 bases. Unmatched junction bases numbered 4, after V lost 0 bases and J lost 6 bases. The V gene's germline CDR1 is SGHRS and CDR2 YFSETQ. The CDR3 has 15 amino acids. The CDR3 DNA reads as TGCGCCAGCAGCTTGGGACAGGGGGGTGGTCAGCCCCAGCATTTT. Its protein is CASSLGQGGGQPQHF.